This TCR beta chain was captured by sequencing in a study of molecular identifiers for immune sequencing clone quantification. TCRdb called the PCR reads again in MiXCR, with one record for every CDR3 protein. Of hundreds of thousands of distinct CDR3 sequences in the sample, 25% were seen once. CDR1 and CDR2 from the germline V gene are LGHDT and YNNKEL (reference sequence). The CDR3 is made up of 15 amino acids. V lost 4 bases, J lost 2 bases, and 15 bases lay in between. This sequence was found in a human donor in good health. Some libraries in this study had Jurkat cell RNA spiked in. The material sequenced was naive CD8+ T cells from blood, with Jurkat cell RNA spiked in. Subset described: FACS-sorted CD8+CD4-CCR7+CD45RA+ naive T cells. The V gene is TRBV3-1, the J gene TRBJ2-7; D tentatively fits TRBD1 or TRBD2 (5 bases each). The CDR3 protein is CASSPGLNLAYEQYF. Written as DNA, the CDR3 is TGTGCCAGCAGCCCGGGGCTAAATTTGGCCTACGAGCAGTACTTC.